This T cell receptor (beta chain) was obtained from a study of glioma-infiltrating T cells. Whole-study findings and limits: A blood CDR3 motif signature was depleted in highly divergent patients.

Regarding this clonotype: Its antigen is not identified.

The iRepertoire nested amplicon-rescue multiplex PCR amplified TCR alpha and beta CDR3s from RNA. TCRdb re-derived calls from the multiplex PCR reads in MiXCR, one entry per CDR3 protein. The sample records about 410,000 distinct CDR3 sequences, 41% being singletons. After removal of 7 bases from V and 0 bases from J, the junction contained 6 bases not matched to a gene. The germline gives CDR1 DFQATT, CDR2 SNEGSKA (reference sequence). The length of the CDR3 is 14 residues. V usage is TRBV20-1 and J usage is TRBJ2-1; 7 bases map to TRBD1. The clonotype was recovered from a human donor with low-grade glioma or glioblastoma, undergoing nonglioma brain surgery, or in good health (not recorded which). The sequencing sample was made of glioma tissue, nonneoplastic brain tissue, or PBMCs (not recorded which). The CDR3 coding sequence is TGCAGTGTCCTGACAGGGAGCTCCTACAATGAGCAGTTCTTC. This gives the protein CSVLTGSSYNEQFF.